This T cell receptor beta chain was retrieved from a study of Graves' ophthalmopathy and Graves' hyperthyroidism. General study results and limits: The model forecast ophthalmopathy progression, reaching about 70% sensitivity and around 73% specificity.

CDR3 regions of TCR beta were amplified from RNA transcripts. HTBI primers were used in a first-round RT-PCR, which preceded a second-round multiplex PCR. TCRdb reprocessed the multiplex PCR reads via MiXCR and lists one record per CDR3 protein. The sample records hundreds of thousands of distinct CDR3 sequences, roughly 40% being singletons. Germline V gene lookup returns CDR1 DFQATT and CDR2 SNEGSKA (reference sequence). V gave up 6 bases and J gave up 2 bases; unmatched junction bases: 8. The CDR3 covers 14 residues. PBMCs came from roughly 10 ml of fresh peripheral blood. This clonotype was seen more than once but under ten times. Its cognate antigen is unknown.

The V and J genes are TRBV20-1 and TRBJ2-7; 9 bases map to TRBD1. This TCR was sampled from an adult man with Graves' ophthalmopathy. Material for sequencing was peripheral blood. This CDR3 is CSAEGWDRAYEQYF. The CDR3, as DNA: TGCAGTGCAGAGGGATGGGACAGGGCCTACGAGCAGTACTTC.